This T cell receptor (beta chain) is from a study of cytomegalovirus exposure and HLA in healthy donors (dated by TCRdb to about 2017). A note on the overall study: According to an earlier analysis of 450 to 650 of the donors, about 190 million T cells yielded roughly 110 million unique TCR beta sequences and around 280 Gb of sequence data. The study aimed to test whether cataloging public T cell receptors could reveal signatures of past pathogen exposure. High-throughput TCR immunosequencing, statistical association of individual TCRs with disease status, and machine learning were combined to predict cytomegalovirus infection status. Approximately 300 gigabases of sequencing data and 70 million to 95 million unique TCR sequences made up an early release that covered 500 to 650 HLA-typed donors. Rather than drawing on any new phenotypic data, the later analysis identified candidate immune exposures from TCR beta sequences and the way those sequences occurred across donors. HLA typing included class I and class II loci at four-digit resolution. A later genetic analysis used genome-wide SNP genotypes for about 55% of the 666 donors, treating that subset as a discovery cohort. A later analysis re-analyzed previously published TCR beta repertoires from 500 to 700 donors and added high-resolution HLA genotyping to study TCR occurrence patterns. Across some 400 genotyped donors of the cohort, an average of roughly 250,000 unique TCR beta nucleotide sequences per donor were sequenced, and roughly a sixth of those sequences were non-productive. All discovery cohort repertoires had been generated on a single sequencing platform. The T cell repertoires of 550 to 850 subjects were profiled by immunosequencing and related to cytomegalovirus serostatus. Along with the approximately 620-subject first cohort, a separate validation cohort of over a hundred different subjects was used. Typing coverage varied by locus: roughly 620-640 donors for A, B, C, DRB1 and DQB1; approximately 500 for DQA1; around 610 for DPA1; roughly 450 for DPB1. Four to six DR-DQ haplotypes were handled as single units for association and clustering, since linkage in the cohort was strong. An earlier analysis of fewer than 700 of the donors applied high-throughput TCR beta sequencing to assess whether each TCR beta V gene segment acted as functional or pseudogenic. Among the roughly 400 genotyped donors, around 81% belonged to the genetic ancestry cluster associated with self-reported Caucasian donors. Donor age, sex, ethnicity and CMV serostatus were compiled alongside the repertoire data. Here is what the overall study found, with its caveats: At a false discovery rate of 0.05, a later analysis linked some 17,000 TCR beta sequences to specific HLA alleles. In vitro tests confirmed that a few of the cytomegalovirus-associated TCR beta chains recognize cytomegalovirus antigens. In this cohort, only TCR beta chains were sequenced, and detectable features were limited by the absence of alpha or paired-chain data. The authors suggested that the approach could potentially be generalized to other disease states and immunological phenotypes. A further reported finding was that TCR beta sequences accurately predicted the HLA-A and HLA-B alleles for most subjects in the first cohort. Because HLA typing was unavailable for some donors at each locus, only the typed subset was used in association tests. When HLA alleles, especially DR and DQ, strongly co-occurred, attributing TCR associations to individual alleles was difficult. Because counts were too low, approximately 15 rarely observed V segments, including chromosome 9 orphons, were excluded from the earlier analysis of 587 of the donors. The study listed 150 to 200 TCR beta chains as associated with cytomegalovirus. Correlated functional status among segregating V segments might be attributable to linkage disequilibrium, but an unknown experimental factor could not be ruled out. In a later analysis, HLA-associated TCR beta chains were found to be more clonally expanded and to have lower generation probabilities than equally common non-associated chains. According to a later genetic analysis, donors in an Asian-associated ancestry cluster had fewer N-insertions in productive TCRs than the roughly 700-donor mean. A later analysis reported that several top co-occurrence clusters appeared linked to parvovirus B19, influenza, CMV and Epstein-Barr virus. In a later analysis, TCR association rates were found to vary across HLA loci, with the most associated TCRs seen for DRB1 alleles and the fewest for HLA-C alleles. In a later analysis, most CMV-associated TCR beta chains were found to appear HLA-restricted, with HLA associations seemingly driven largely by CMV exposure. Immune exposure information for the cohort was limited to CMV serostatus. Most TCR sequences were seen in very few donors, while some public TCRs were found in many individuals. An earlier analysis of 450 to 750 of the donors showed that most TCR beta V segments appeared in productive rearrangements either about 90% or about 30% of the time, which broadly matched IMGT annotations. The presence/absence analyses assumed that sequencing depth was roughly uniform across donors, and that assumption may not be true. The classifier was reported to diagnose cytomegalovirus status with high specificity and sensitivity in both the original and validation cohorts. A group of highly shared sequence variants was considered likely to be a technical artifact of the sequencing pipeline. A later genetic analysis associated a missense DCLRE1C variant with V-gene and J-gene trimming of TCR beta chains, and an independent cohort replicated the association.

The cohort comprised several hundred healthy bone marrow donors. At the time of sampling, every cohort member was nominally healthy, though immune exposures that went unrecorded were likely present. The donor was CMV seronegative and was included in the group of a few hundred seronegative cohort members. Each donor provided a peripheral blood sample, and peripheral blood mononuclear cells were used for TCR beta sequencing. Genomic DNA was extracted from the blood cell samples with the Qiagen DNeasy Blood Extraction Kit. The library was obtained by the immunoSEQ multiplex PCR assay. The multiplex PCR relied on a mix of 60 forward primers for TCR Vbeta segments and 13 reverse primers for TCR Jbeta segments. A multiplex PCR assay on genomic DNA amplified the CDR3 region of rearranged TCR beta genes. On the Illumina HiSeq System, the amplified TCR beta libraries were sequenced as 87-base-pair reads. The authors processed their data as follows. In a later analysis, 77 million or so unique TCR beta chains were counted across the 500 to 850 repertoires, and roughly 11 million of these chains were shared by at least two donors. To remove PCR and sequencing errors, raw reads were error-corrected and collapsed into unique sequences using a nearest-neighbor algorithm that merged closely related sequences. To assign V, D and J gene segments, CDR3 sequences were aligned to IMGT reference sequences. Each retained sequence needed at least a six-nucleotide match to both a V gene segment and a J gene segment. A rearrangement was called productive if the CDR3 had no stop codons and remained in frame with V and J, and every other rearrangement was called non-productive. Following IMGT convention, CDR3 was defined as the stretch from the second conserved V-encoded cysteine to the conserved J-encoded phenylalanine. Sequences without an unambiguous match to a single V gene segment were excluded from the earlier analysis of about 630 of the donors. In an earlier analysis of almost 600 of the donors, a V segment was called functional when productive rearrangements were above 56.7%, and segregating when the standard deviation between donors exceeded 5%. A statistical classification framework was built to diagnose cytomegalovirus status from the catalog of TCR beta chain sequences. In a later analysis, TCR nucleotide sequences were compared against IMGT/GENE-DB human TR gene sequences so that V and J genes could be assigned. The TCRdist pipeline was used in a later analysis to assign CDR3 sequences and most-parsimonious VDJ recombination scenarios. A later analysis defined each TCR beta chain by its CDR3 amino acid sequence plus V-gene family, and excluded reads lacking a unique V-gene family. To address suspected cross-contamination and a sequencing artifact, a later analysis removed around 600 highly shared, low-generation-probability nucleotide sequences. For each public chain, a later analysis derived a clonal expansion index from normalized ranks of inferred template counts within each repertoire. A later analysis computed generation probabilities with a VDJ recombination model fitted to out-of-frame rearrangements, and checked the results against IGoR. In a later analysis, TCR-TCR, TCR-HLA and TCR-CMV co-occurrence was scored with hypergeometric tests, and a repertoire-size bias correction was applied to TCR pairs. False discovery rates were estimated in a later analysis by permuting HLA or CMV assignments 20 times. In a later analysis, co-occurring TCRs were grouped with DBSCAN, and TCRdist sequence similarity was added when clustering was performed within HLA-allele-positive subsets. Repertoires with fewer than 30,000 or more than 120,000 public chains, plus five repertoires with anomalous nucleotide sharing, were excluded from co-occurrence clustering. TCRdb retrieved this table from immuneACCESS and kept in-frame rearrangements only. Not all clones are present; in checked studies, unresolved V genes account for under half, and no reason is known for the remainder. V, J and clone size were drawn from that table, and D and trimming were deduced from the DNA. The table for this sample records approximately 100,000 clones. The ten largest clones add up to 0.45% to 0.6% of the sample.

Regarding this clone: No antigen is known for it.

Sequenced: PBMCs. The sequence was obtained from a man aged 45 to 65 in good health and CMV-seronegative.

CDR3 loop: CASSLLAGKNTGELFF. The nucleotides are TGTGCCAGCAGCTTATTGGCGGGGAAGAACACCGGGGAGCTGTTTTTT. The chain was built from TRBV5-4 and TRBJ2-2; matching of 6 bases hints at TRBD2 as the D gene. The CDR1 and CDR2 encoded by the germline V gene (reference sequence) are SGHNT and YYREEE. V loses 2 bases, J loses 1 base, and the germline ends lie 12 bases apart. Counted from cysteine to phenylalanine, this CDR3 has 16 amino acids. Only the CDR3 portion is preserved as DNA: 48 bases, with reading frame beginning at the first base.